This T cell receptor (beta chain) appears in the sequencing data of a study of CD8 T cells in Susac syndrome (dated by TCRdb to the late 2010s). About the study as a whole: Whether CD8+ T cell activation and differentiation in Susac syndrome was antigen driven was tested using repertoire sequencing. Clonality of the CD8+ T cell repertoire was compared between over ten healthy donors, some 14 Susac syndrome patients and fewer than 16 multiple sclerosis patients.

Peripheral blood CD8+ and CD4+ T cells from healthy donors, Susac syndrome patients and multiple sclerosis patients were profiled using high-throughput TCR beta sequencing. Multiple sclerosis controls were treatment-naive patients with stable or active relapsing-remitting disease fulfilling revised McDonald criteria. CD8+ TEMRA cells were enriched by FACS, while bulk CD8+ and CD4+ T cells were purified by magnetic negative isolation. Blood was drawn into EDTA tubes, processed within 24 hours, and PBMCs were isolated by density gradient centrifugation. PBMCs intended for TCR sequencing were cryopreserved in liquid nitrogen and were subsequently thawed in a 37 degrees C water bath. The sorted or isolated CD4+, CD8+ and CD8+ TEMRA cells had a purity of 90% or higher. RNA was extracted using the RNeasy kit, and roughly 0.5 to 1 ug of the RNA was reverse transcribed with random hexamers. The immunoSEQ multiplex PCR assay, which covers 54 Vbeta and 13 Jbeta segments, was used to amplify TCR beta CDR3 regions. PCR amplification bias was corrected using a synthetic template baseline for primer optimization and computational correction. Per the source publication's procedure: Reads were assigned to V, D and J genes according to IMGT and analyzed in immunoSEQ Analyzer, with only productive sequences retained. To calculate clonality, Shannon entropy was normalized by log2 of the number of productive unique sequences and then subtracted from one. For each patient and control, public and private clones were evaluated within the 100 most prevalent clones. Clones were defined as Susac-specific when absent from the healthy and MS cohorts, from over 950 published viral clones and from other ImmuneACCESS disease sequences. The public reads were reprocessed in TCRdb via fastp at Q25 and MiXCR, keeping in-frame beta chains. Rows merge per CDR3 protein into single entries with the most common DNA and genes. These V and J calls are TCRdb output, not the study's own analysis. The sample has about 180,000 distinct CDR3 sequences on record, about 95% of them singletons. Clones ranked in the top ten supply roughly 0.16% of the sample.

Measured from the cysteine to the phenylalanine, the CDR3 is 14 residues long. Only the CDR3 DNA is retained, 42 bases long and in frame from the first base. CDR1 and CDR2 were assigned from the germline V gene (reference sequence) as SEHNR and FQNEAQ. The V end loses 6 bases and the J end loses 3 bases, and a stretch of 15 bases separates them. Broader findings and caveats from the paper: The number of individuals in the TCR sequencing and HLA analysis was recognized as being relatively small.

As for this clonotype: The target of this receptor is not known. There are no base qualities to consult, and no much larger clone falls within one base.

This TCR derives from a human donor with multiple sclerosis. Source material: CD8+ T cells from PBMCs. The sequence links TRBV7-9 to TRBJ2-7; no D gene is confidently identified. The nucleotides read TGTGCCAGCAGTCCGGTAGGCACCGGCTACGAGCAGTACTTC. Its protein is CASSPVGTGYEQYF. The CDR3, completed at both ends by the reference TRBV7-9 and TRBJ2-7 genes, gives the full variable domain DTGVSQNPRHKITKRGQNVTFRCDPISEHNRLYWYRQTLGQGPEFLTYFQNEAQLEKSRLLSDRFSAERPKGSFSTLEIQRTEQGDSAMYLCASSPVGTGYEQYFGPGTRLTVT.